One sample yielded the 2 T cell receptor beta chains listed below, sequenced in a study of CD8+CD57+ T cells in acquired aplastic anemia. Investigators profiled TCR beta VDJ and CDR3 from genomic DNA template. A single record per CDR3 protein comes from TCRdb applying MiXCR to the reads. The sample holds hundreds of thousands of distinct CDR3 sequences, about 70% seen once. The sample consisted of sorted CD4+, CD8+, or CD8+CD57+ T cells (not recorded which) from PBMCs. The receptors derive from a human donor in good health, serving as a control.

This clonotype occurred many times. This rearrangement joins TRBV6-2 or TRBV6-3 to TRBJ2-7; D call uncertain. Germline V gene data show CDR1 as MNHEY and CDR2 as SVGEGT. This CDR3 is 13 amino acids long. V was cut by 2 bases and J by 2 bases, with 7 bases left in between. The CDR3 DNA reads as TGTGCCAGCAGTTACGGGCAGACCTACGAGCAGTACTTC. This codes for CASSYGQTYEQYF.

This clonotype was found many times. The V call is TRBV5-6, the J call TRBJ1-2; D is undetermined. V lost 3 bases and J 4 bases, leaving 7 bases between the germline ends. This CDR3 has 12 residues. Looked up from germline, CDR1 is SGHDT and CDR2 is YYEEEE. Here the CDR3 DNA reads TGTGCCAGCAGCTACGCTAGCTATGGCTACACCTTC. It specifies CASSYASYGYTF.